A selection of T cell receptor beta chains follows, all from one sample in a study of blood T cell repertoires in COVID-19. Assay: immunoSEQ multiplex PCR; the TCRdb copy retains only in-frame clones and omits some. The table has around 70,000 clones, approximately 80% seen once. The specimen was peripheral blood. The receptors come from a human donor in a cohort sampled during active COVID-19. Each CDR3 is given with its conserved first and last residue. Fields, in order: J gene, V gene, clone size, D gene, CDR3 protein, CDR3 DNA. D genes are given only for firm matches. Some rows have no size entry. The others give once, few or many, or a class for an expanded clone.

>TRBJ2-1|TRBV29-1|.|TRBD2
CSVEERSGGDNEQFF
TGCAGCGTTGAAGAACGTAGCGGGGGGGATAATGAGCAGTTCTTC
>TRBJ1-3|TRBV12-3/TRBV12-4|.|.
CASTSSGTIYF
TGTGCCAGCACCAGCTCGGGCACCATATATTTT
>TRBJ2-5|TRBV28|many|TRBD2
CASIPDVGGETQYF
TGTGCCAGCATCCCGGATGTGGGAGGGGAGACCCAGTACTTC
>TRBJ1-6|TRBV21-1|.|.
CASSPPAGHNSPLHF
TGTGCCAGCAGCCCGCCGGCGGGGCATAATTCACCCCTCCACTTT
>TRBJ2-4|TRBV19|.|TRBD1
CASKEATGGLDIQYF
TGTGCCAGCAAGGAGGCGACAGGGGGATTGGACATTCAGTACTTC
>TRBJ2-1|TRBV6-2/TRBV6-3|.|TRBD2
CASSYSTSGYNEQFF
TGTGCCAGCAGTTACTCGACTAGCGGTTACAATGAGCAGTTCTTC
>TRBJ1-1|TRBV19|.|.
CASSTSPRGYTEAFF
TGTGCCAGTAGTACCTCTCCCAGGGGATACACTGAAGCTTTCTTT
>TRBJ2-3|TRBV9|.|.
CASSVASTISTDTQYF
TGTGCCAGCAGCGTAGCCTCTACTATCAGCACAGATACGCAGTATTTT
>TRBJ2-3|TRBV6-2/TRBV6-3|.|.
CASSRRERDTQYF
TGTGCCAGCAGTAGACGGGAGAGGGATACGCAGTATTTT
>TRBJ1-3|TRBV25-1|.|.
CASSNHGGGNTIYF
TGTGCCAGCAGCAACCATGGAGGCGGAAACACCATATATTTT
>TRBJ1-1|TRBV5-4|once|TRBD1
CASSGRTGPPTAEAFF
TGTGCCAGCAGCGGGCGGACAGGGCCCCCAACCGCTGAAGCTTTCTTT
>TRBJ2-3|TRBV6-2/TRBV6-3|.|.
CASSRRLVTGTDTQYF
TGTGCCAGCAGCCGCCGTCTAGTGACCGGGACAGATACGCAGTATTTT
>TRBJ2-7|TRBV28|.|TRBD1
CASIAPGQGFREQYF
TGTGCCAGCATTGCCCCGGGACAGGGGTTTCGGGAGCAGTACTTC
>TRBJ2-7|TRBV18|few|TRBD1
CASSVGQVPYEQYF
TGTGCCAGCTCAGTAGGACAGGTTCCCTACGAGCAGTACTTC
>TRBJ2-7|TRBV21-1|.|.
CASSKGQALYEQYF
TGTGCCAGCAGCAAGGGTCAGGCTCTCTACGAGCAGTACTTC
>TRBJ2-7|TRBV25-1|.|.
CASSDPSGGYEQYF
TGTGCCAGCAGTGATCCTTCGGGTGGCTACGAGCAGTACTTC
>TRBJ2-7|TRBV6-6|.|TRBD1
CASSYSRQGSSYEQYF
TGTGCCAGCAGTTACTCCCGACAGGGATCCTCCTACGAGCAGTACTTC
>TRBJ2-7|TRBV20-1|.|.
CSASYEGSYEQYF
TGCAGTGCTAGTTATGAGGGTTCCTACGAGCAGTACTTC
>TRBJ2-5|TRBV7-2|.|TRBD2
CASSPLQRGGRETQYF
TGTGCCAGCAGCCCCCTCCAGCGGGGGGGCAGGGAGACCCAGTACTTC
>TRBJ2-7|TRBV28|.|TRBD2
CASSLLAGPYYEQYF
TGTGCCAGCAGTTTACTAGCGGGACCCTACTACGAGCAGTACTTC
>TRBJ2-5|TRBV7-9|.|.
CASSLPSGAGQETQYF
TGTGCCAGCAGCTTGCCGTCAGGGGCCGGGCAAGAGACCCAGTACTTC
>TRBJ1-2|TRBV6-5|few|.
CASSYRGWDGYTF
TGTGCCAGCAGTTATCGGGGATGGGATGGCTACACCTTC
>TRBJ1-6|TRBV28|.|TRBD1
CASSDDRVNNSPLHF
TGTGCCAGCAGTGATGACAGGGTGAATAATTCACCCCTCCACTTT
>TRBJ2-3|TRBV28|.|.
CASSLLGAGARGDTQYF
TGTGCCAGCAGCCTCCTTGGGGCAGGGGCAAGGGGAGATACGCAGTATTTT
>TRBJ2-7|TRBV24-1|.|TRBD2
CATSDQSGSYEQYF
TGTGCCACCAGTGACCAGAGCGGGAGCTACGAGCAGTACTTC